This entry lists 6 T cell receptor beta chains sequenced from one sample in a study of post-analysis software for immune sequencing data. cDNA libraries of TCR beta carried unique molecular identifiers. From the PCR reads, TCRdb called clonotypes with MiXCR, one entry per CDR3 protein. The sample holds 380,000 or so distinct CDR3 sequences, roughly 36% seen once. No antigen has been assigned to these receptors. Broader study findings: Five or six TRBV segments appeared more often in patients than in controls, and TRBV5-6, TRBV5-1 and TRBV20-1 were among these.

Sequences were obtained from blood. The receptors originated from a girl aged 5-17 years with multiple sclerosis.

This chain connects TRBV19 to TRBJ2-2; no clear D. Trimming left V 1 base short and J 6 bases short, with 3 bases between. The CDR3 is 12 amino acids. Germline V gene sequence: CDR1 LNHDA, CDR2 SQIVND (reference sequence). The CDR3 here is CASSIVAGELFF. CDR3 bases: TGTGCCAGTAGTATAGTTGCCGGGGAGCTGTTTTTT.

This clonotype was recorded a few times. The CDR3 loop is CASSLEGQGFLADTQYF. In DNA form, the CDR3 reads TGTGCCAGCAGCTTAGAGGGACAGGGGTTTTTGGCAGATACGCAGTATTTT. The chain is built from TRBV11-2 and TRBJ2-3; 10 nucleotides match TRBD1. Germline assignment: CDR1 SGHAT and CDR2 FQNNGV. The CDR3 runs 17 residues. J gave up 4 bases and V 0 bases, and 7 bases lay outside the gene matches.

The chain combines TRBV12-3 or TRBV12-4 with TRBJ1-1, with TRBD1 matching over 7 bases. This CDR3 is 13 amino acids long. Trimming at V came to 7 bases and at J to 5 bases, leaving 7 bases not matched to a gene. The CDR3 protein is CASNREQGTEAFF. In DNA, the CDR3 is TGTGCCAGCAACAGGGAACAGGGGACTGAAGCTTTCTTT.

The chain joins TRBV3-1 to TRBJ2-5; 11 bases map to TRBD1. This CDR3 has 15 amino acids. Trimming took 3 bases from V and 4 from J; bases not matched to a gene: 4. CDR1 is LGHDT and CDR2 is YNNKEL in the germline V gene (reference sequence). CDR3 sequence: CASSHGTGGSETQYF. CDR3 nucleotide sequence: TGTGCCAGCAGCCACGGGACAGGGGGATCAGAGACCCAGTACTTC.

V and J are TRBV6-6 and TRBJ1-1, with a tentative D call TRBD1 (5 bases). Germline-derived CDR1 and CDR2 are MNHNY and SVGAGI (reference sequence). Trimming removed 10 bases from V and 0 bases from J, with 12 bases in between. CDR3 length: 13 residues. The CDR3 nucleotides read TGTGCCACCCGGGGGAGATTGAACACTGAAGCTTTCTTT. Translating gives CATRGRLNTEAFF.

This clonotype has a handful of counts. The chain combines TRBV12-3 or TRBV12-4 with TRBJ2-3; tentative D call: TRBD1 (6 bases). The CDR3 consists of 15 residues. V dropped 10 bases and J dropped 2 bases, with 19 bases sitting between them. The CDR3 DNA sequence: TGTGCCACCCAAGACGGGACACCGTTCACAGATACGCAGTATTTT. Translation gives CATQDGTPFTDTQYF.